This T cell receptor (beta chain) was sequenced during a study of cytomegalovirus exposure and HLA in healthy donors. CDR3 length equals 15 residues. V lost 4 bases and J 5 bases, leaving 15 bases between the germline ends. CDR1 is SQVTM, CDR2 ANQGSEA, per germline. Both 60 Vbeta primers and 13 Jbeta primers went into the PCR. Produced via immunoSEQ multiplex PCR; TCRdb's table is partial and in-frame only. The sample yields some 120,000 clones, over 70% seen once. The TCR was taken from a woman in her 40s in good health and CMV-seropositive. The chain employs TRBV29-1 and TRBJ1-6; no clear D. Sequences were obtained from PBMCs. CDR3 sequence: CSVVEGSTNNSPLHF. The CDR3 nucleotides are TGCAGCGTTGTTGAGGGCTCCACTAATAATTCACCCCTCCACTTT.